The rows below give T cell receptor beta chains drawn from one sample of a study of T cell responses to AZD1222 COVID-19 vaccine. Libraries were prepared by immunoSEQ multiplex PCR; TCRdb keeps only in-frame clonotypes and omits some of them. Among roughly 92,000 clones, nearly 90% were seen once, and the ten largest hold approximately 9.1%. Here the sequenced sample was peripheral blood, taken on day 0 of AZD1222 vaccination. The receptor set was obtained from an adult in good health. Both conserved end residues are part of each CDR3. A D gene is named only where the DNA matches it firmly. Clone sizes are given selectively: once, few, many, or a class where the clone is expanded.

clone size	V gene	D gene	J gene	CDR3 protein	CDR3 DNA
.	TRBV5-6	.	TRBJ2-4	CASSLSHGGRAKNIQYF	TGTGCCAGCAGCTTGAGCCACGGGGGCCGGGCCAAAAACATTCAGTACTTC
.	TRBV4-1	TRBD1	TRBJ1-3	CASSQTGGIGNTIYF	TGCGCCAGCAGCCAGACAGGGGGTATCGGAAACACCATATATTTT
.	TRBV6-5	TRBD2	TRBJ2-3	CASSYTAGATDTQYF	TGTGCCAGCAGTTATACAGCGGGGGCCACAGATACGCAGTATTTT
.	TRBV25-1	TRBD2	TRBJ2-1	CASSDPGRGGFYNEQFF	TGTGCCAGCAGTGACCCCGGGCGGGGGGGATTCTACAATGAGCAGTTCTTC
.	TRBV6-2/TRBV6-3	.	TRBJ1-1	CASSYRAGQPNTEAFF	TGTGCCAGCAGTTACCGAGCCGGACAGCCTAACACTGAAGCTTTCTTT
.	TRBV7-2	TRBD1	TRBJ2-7	CASSSPDRALSEQYF	TGTGCCAGCAGCTCCCCGGACAGGGCATTGTCCGAGCAGTACTTC
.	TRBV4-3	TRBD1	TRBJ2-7	CARGTSFRDSRPLSYEQYF	TGCGCCAGAGGTACAAGCTTCCGGGACAGCCGTCCCCTCTCCTACGAGCAGTACTTC
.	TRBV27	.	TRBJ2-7	CASSLGGQVYEQYF	TGTGCCAGCAGTTTAGGGGGGCAGGTCTACGAGCAGTACTTC
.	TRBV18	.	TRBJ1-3	CASSRPGGVSGNTIYF	TGTGCCAGCTCACGGCCCGGAGGGGTATCTGGAAACACCATATATTTT
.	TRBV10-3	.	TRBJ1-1	CAIKGHPGGEAFF	TGTGCCATCAAGGGACATCCGGGGGGTGAAGCTTTCTTT
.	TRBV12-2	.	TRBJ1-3	CASRLEHKYRLTSTLGSGNTIYF	TGTGCAAGTCGCTTAGAGCACAAATACAGGCTCACTTCCACCCTTGGCTCTGGAAACACCATATATTTT
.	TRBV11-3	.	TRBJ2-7	CASSLGGRPEEQYF	TGTGCCAGCAGCTTAGGGGGCAGGCCCGAGGAGCAGTACTTC
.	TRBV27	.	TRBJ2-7	CASSGASSYEQYF	TGTGCCAGCAGTGGAGCGTCTTCCTACGAGCAGTACTTC
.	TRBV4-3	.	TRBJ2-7	CASSLKGGSEQYF	TGCGCCAGCAGCCTGAAAGGGGGTTCCGAGCAGTACTTC
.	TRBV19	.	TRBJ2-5	CASSIAGLTGETQYF	TGTGCCAGTAGTATAGCTGGACTAACCGGGGAGACCCAGTACTTC
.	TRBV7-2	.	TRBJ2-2	CASSFTGGAPPGELFF	TGTGCCAGCAGCTTTACAGGGGGGGCCCCTCCCGGGGAGCTGTTTTTT
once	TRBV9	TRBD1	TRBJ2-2	CASSGQGAGGELFF	TGTGCCAGCAGCGGACAGGGGGCGGGCGGGGAGCTGTTTTTT
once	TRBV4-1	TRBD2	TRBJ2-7	CASSQKAGVYEQYF	TGCGCCAGCAGCCAAAAAGCGGGGGTCTACGAGCAGTACTTC
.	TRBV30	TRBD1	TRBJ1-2	CAWSITRTGGGYTF	TGTGCCTGGAGTATCACACGGACAGGGGGTGGCTACACCTTC
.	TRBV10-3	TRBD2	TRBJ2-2	CAIRGLAGGPSNTGELFF	TGTGCCATCAGGGGACTAGCGGGGGGGCCAAGCAACACCGGGGAGCTGTTTTTT
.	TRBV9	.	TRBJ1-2	CASSGSIPMDYGYTF	TGTGCCAGCAGCGGATCGATTCCCATGGACTATGGCTACACCTTC
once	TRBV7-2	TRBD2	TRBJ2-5	CASSLPGLAGGGSETQYF	TGTGCCAGCAGCTTACCGGGACTAGCGGGGGGTGGATCCGAGACCCAGTACTTC
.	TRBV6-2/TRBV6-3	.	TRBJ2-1	CASSYGAVYNEQFF	TGTGCCAGCAGTTACGGCGCAGTCTACAATGAGCAGTTCTTC
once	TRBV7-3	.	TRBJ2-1	CASSPSGQGDEQFF	TGTGCCAGCAGCCCATCGGGGCAGGGCGATGAGCAGTTCTTC
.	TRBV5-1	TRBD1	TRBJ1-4	CASSFGTGTTNEKLFF	TGCGCCAGCAGCTTCGGGACAGGAACAACTAATGAAAAACTGTTTTTT
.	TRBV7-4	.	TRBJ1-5	CASSLAAMVGQPQHF	TGTGCCAGCAGCTTAGCGGCTATGGTGGGTCAGCCCCAGCATTTT
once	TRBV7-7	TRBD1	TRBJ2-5	CASSFTGAQETQYF	TGTGCTAGCAGCTTTACAGGGGCCCAAGAGACCCAGTACTTC
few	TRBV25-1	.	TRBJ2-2	CASSGGGTGELFF	TGTGCCAGTTCGGGGGGCGGCACCGGGGAGCTGTTTTTT
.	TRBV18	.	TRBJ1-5	CASSSLSAGYSNQPQHF	TGTGCCAGCTCATCGCTGTCCGCCGGCTATAGCAATCAGCCCCAGCATTTT
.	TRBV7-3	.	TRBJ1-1	CASSLNAGNTEAFF	TGTGCCAGCAGCCTTAATGCCGGGAACACTGAAGCTTTCTTT
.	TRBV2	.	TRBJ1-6	CANRQDYNSPLHF	TGTGCCAACAGACAGGACTATAATTCACCCCTCCACTTT